The 9 T cell receptor beta chains below come from one sample, sequenced in a study of cytomegalovirus exposure and HLA in healthy donors (dated by TCRdb to the late 2010s). To prepare the library, the immunoSEQ multiplex PCR assay was applied. For the multiplex PCR, a mixture combining 60 forward primers for TCR Vbeta segments and 13 reverse primers for TCR Jbeta segments was used. The table comes from immuneACCESS by way of TCRdb, which keeps in-frame sequences with V and J called. Part of the clones is missing from these tables; in studies checked, under half for an unresolved V gene and the rest for unknown reasons. This sample lists 200,000 or so clones; 80% to 85% were detected once. Of the sample, roughly 0.7% falls within the top ten clones. Input material: PBMCs. The origin of the receptors is a boy under 10 years old in good health and CMV-seronegative.

The CDR3 coding sequence is TGTGCCAGCAGTGAAGTAGGACTAGCGAAAGAGACCCAGTACTTC. Translation: CASSEVGLAKETQYF. The chain recombines TRBV2 with TRBJ2-5; TRBD2 matches at 9 bases. This CDR3 region has 15 residues. Germline V lookup: CDR1 SNHLY, CDR2 FYNNEI. V lost 1 base and J lost 3; bases outside the gene matches: 3.

This clone was found once. J is TRBJ2-2 and V is TRBV18; D perhaps matches TRBD1 (5 bases). Looked up from germline, CDR1 is KGHSH and CDR2 is LQKENI. The CDR3 length is 13 residues. The V gene lost 6 bases and the J gene lost 1 base, with 6 bases spanning the gap. In DNA, the CDR3 is TGTGCCAGCTCTACAGGGAACACCGGGGAGCTGTTTTTT. Translation: CASSTGNTGELFF.

This chain connects TRBV27 to TRBJ2-1; 13 bases map to TRBD2. CDR1 and CDR2 from the germline V gene are MNHEY and SMNVEV (reference sequence). The trim removed 5 bases at V and 9 bases at J, leaving 7 bases unmatched. The CDR3 loop spans 15 amino acids. DNA for the CDR3: TGTGCCAGCAGTACCGGACTAGCGGGAGTTGGTGAGCAGTTCTTC. It translates to CASSTGLAGVGEQFF.

The rearrangement joins TRBV6-4 to TRBJ2-5; 8 bases are shared with TRBD2. The germline V gene has CDR1 MRHNA and CDR2 SNTAGT. The J segment lost 5 bases and the V segment lost 6 bases, leaving 8 bases of the junction unmatched. The CDR3 covers 14 residues. The CDR3 region is CASSPTSERETQYF. The CDR3 DNA is TGTGCCAGCAGCCCGACTAGCGAGCGGGAGACCCAGTACTTC.

This chain links TRBV6-5 with TRBJ1-2, with 11 bases fitting TRBD1. Germline CDR1 MNHEY, CDR2 SVGAGI. This CDR3 is 13 amino acids long. V lost 5 bases, J lost 6 bases, and 2 bases stayed unmatched. The CDR3 sequence is CASSGQGAHGYTF. For the CDR3, the DNA is TGTGCCAGCAGTGGACAGGGGGCGCATGGCTACACCTTC.

The chain employs TRBV11-2 and TRBJ2-5, with TRBD2 matching 11 bases. Near its end, the DNA agrees better with TRBJ2-7, so the J call may be wrong. This CDR3 region has 15 residues. Germline CDR1 reads SGHAT; CDR2 reads FQNNGV. CDR3 sequence (DNA): TGTGCCAGCAGCCTGGGGACTAGCGGTCCTGCCGAGCAGTACTTC. Translation: CASSLGTSGPAEQYF.

This chain joins TRBV6-5 and TRBJ2-1; 10 positions agree with TRBD2. The V segment lost 7 bases and the J segment 7 bases; nucleotides outside the gene matches: 10. This CDR3 has 15 residues. The V gene's germline CDR1 is MNHEY and CDR2 SVGAGI. DNA for the CDR3: TGTGCCAGCATAAAACGAGCGGGAGGGCGGAATGAGCAGTTCTTC. It translates to CASIKRAGGRNEQFF.

The V call is TRBV18, the J call TRBJ2-1; 9 bases are shared with TRBD1. The CDR3 is 23 residues long. Germline CDR1 KGHSH, CDR2 LQKENI. The J segment lost 3 bases and the V segment lost 3 bases, leaving 27 bases of the junction unmatched. The CDR3 reads CASSPRDRAPGRGIRVYYNEQFF. The CDR3 bases are TGTGCCAGCTCACCCCGGGACAGGGCCCCGGGGCGCGGGATTAGGGTCTACTACAATGAGCAGTTCTTC.

This chain joins TRBV5-6 and TRBJ2-1; D may be TRBD2 (5 bases). The germline gives CDR1 SGHDT, CDR2 YYEEEE. V gave up 4 bases and J gave up 13 bases, with 15 bases separating them. The CDR3 length is 12 residues. The CDR3 DNA follows: TGTGCCAGCAGCCTAGCAGGAGCGATACAGTTCTTC. This codes for CASSLAGAIQFF.